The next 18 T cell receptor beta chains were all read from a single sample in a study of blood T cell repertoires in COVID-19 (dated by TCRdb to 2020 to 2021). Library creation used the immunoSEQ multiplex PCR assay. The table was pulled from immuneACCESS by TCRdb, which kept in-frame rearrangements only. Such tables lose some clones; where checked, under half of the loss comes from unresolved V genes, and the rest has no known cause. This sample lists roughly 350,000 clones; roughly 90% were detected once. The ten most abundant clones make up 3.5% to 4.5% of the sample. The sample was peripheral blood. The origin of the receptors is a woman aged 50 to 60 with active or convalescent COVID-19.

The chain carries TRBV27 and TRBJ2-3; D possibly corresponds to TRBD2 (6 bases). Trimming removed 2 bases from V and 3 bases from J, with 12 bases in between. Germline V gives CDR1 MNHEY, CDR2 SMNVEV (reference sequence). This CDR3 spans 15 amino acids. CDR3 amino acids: CASSLGGFGTDTQYF. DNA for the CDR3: TGTGCCAGCAGTTTAGGGGGGTTCGGGACAGATACGCAGTATTTT.

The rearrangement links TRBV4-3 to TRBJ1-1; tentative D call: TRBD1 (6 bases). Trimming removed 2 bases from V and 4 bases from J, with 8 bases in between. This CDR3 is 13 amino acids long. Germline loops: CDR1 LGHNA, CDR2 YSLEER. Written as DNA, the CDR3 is TGCGCCAGCAGCCAACAGGGGTCCACTGAAGCTTTCTTT. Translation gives CASSQQGSTEAFF.

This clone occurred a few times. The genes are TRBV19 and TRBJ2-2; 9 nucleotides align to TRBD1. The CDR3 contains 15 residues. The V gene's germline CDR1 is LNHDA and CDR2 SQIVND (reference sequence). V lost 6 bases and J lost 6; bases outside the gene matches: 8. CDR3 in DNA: TGTGCCAGTAGCCACGGGACAGGGAGGTCCGGGGAGCTGTTTTTT. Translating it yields CASSHGTGRSGELFF.

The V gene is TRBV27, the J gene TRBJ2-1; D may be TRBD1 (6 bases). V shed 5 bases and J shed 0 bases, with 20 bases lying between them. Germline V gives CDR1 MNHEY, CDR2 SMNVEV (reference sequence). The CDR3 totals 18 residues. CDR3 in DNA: TGTGCCAGCAGTCCTGACAGGCCTATATCCCGCTCCTACAATGAGCAGTTCTTC. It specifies CASSPDRPISRSYNEQFF.

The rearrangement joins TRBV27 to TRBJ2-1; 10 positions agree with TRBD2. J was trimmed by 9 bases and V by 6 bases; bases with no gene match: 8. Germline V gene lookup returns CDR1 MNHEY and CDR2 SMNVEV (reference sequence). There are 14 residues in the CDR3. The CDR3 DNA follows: TGTGCCAGCAGCGGGACTAGCGACCGGGTTGAGCAGTTCTTC. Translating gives CASSGTSDRVEQFF.

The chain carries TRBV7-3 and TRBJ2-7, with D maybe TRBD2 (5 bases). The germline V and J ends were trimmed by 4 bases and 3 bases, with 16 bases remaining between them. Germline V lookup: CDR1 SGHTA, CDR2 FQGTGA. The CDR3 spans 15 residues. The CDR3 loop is CASSSPLRTHYEQYF. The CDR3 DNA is TGTGCCAGCAGCTCGCCTCTTAGGACTCACTACGAGCAGTACTTC.

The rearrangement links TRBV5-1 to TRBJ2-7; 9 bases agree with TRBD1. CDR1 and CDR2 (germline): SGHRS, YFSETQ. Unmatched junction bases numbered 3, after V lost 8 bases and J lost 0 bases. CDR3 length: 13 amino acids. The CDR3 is CASMGQGSYEQYF. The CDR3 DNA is TGCGCCAGTATGGGACAGGGCTCCTACGAGCAGTACTTC.

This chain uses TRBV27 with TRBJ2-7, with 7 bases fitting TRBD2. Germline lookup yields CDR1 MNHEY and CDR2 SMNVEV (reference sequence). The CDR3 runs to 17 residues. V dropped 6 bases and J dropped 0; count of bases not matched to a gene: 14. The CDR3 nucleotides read TGTGCCAGCAGGCCCCGGAAAAGCGGGGCCCCCTCCTACGAGCAGTACTTC. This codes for CASRPRKSGAPSYEQYF.

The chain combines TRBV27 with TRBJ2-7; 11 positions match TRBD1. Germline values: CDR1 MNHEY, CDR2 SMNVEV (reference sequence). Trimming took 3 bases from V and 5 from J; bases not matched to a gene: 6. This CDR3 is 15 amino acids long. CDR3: CASSFGTGGRHEQYF. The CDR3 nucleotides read TGTGCCAGCAGTTTCGGGACAGGGGGTCGGCACGAGCAGTACTTC.

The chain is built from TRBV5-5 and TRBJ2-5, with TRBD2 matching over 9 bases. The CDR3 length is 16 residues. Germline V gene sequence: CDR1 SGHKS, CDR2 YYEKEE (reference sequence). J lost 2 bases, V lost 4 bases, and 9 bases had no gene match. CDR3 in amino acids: CASSPIAGVGQETQYF. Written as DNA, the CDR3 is TGTGCCAGCAGCCCAATAGCGGGAGTCGGTCAAGAGACCCAGTACTTC.

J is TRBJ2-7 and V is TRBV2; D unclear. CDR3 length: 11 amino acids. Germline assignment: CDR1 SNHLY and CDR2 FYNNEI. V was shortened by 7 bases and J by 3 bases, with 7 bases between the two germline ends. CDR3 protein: CASIEDYEQYF. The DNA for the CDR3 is TGTGCCAGCATAGAGGACTACGAGCAGTACTTC.

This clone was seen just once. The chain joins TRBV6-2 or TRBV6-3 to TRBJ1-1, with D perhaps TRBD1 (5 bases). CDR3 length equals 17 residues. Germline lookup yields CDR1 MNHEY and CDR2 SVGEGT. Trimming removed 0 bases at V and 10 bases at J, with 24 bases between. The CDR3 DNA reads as TGTGCCAGCAGTTACTCGTTCTTTGACAGAAACCTCGACGGAGCTTTCTTT. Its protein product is CASSYSFFDRNLDGAFF.

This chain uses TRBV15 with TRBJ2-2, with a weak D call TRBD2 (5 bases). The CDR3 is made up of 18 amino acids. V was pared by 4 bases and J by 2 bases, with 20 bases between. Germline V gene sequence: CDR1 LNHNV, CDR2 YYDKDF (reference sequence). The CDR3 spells CATSTPSPRELNTGELFF. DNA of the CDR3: TGTGCCACCAGCACTCCAAGTCCGAGGGAATTAAACACCGGGGAGCTGTTTTTT.

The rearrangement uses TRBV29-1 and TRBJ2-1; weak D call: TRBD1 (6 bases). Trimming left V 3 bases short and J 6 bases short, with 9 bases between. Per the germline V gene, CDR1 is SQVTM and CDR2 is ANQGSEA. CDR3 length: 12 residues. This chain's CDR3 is CSVDRGGNEQFF. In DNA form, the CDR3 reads TGCAGCGTTGATAGAGGGGGCAATGAGCAGTTCTTC.

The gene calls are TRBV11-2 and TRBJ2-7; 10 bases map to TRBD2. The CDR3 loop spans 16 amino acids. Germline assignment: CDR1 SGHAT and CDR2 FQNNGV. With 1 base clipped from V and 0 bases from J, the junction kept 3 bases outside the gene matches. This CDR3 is CASSLVPSGSSYEQYF. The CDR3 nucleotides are TGTGCCAGCAGCTTAGTGCCTAGCGGGAGCTCCTACGAGCAGTACTTC.

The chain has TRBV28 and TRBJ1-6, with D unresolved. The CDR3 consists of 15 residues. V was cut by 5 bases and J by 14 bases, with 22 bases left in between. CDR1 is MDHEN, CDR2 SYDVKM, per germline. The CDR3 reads CASSPPGRRGEALHF. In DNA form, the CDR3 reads TGTGCCAGCAGTCCCCCAGGACGGCGCGGGGAGGCCCTCCACTTT. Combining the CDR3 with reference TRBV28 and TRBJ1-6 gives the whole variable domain DVKVTQSSRYLVKRTGEKVFLECVQDMDHENMFWYRQDPGLGLRLIYFSYDVKMKEKGDIPEGYSVSREKKERFSLILESASTNQTSMYLCASSPPGRRGEALHFGNGTRLTVT.

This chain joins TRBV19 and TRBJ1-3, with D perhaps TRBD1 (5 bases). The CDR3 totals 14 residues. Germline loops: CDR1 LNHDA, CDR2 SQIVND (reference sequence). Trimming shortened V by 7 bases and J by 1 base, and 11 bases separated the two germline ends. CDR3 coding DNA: TGTGCCAGTATATACGACAGTTCTGGAAACACCATATATTTT. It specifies CASIYDSSGNTIYF.

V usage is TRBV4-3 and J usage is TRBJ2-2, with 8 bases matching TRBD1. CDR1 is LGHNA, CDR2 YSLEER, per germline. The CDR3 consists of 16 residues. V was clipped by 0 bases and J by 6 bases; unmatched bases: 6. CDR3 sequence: CASSQDGQGAPGELFF. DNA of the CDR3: TGCGCCAGCAGCCAAGACGGCCAGGGGGCGCCCGGGGAGCTGTTTTTT.